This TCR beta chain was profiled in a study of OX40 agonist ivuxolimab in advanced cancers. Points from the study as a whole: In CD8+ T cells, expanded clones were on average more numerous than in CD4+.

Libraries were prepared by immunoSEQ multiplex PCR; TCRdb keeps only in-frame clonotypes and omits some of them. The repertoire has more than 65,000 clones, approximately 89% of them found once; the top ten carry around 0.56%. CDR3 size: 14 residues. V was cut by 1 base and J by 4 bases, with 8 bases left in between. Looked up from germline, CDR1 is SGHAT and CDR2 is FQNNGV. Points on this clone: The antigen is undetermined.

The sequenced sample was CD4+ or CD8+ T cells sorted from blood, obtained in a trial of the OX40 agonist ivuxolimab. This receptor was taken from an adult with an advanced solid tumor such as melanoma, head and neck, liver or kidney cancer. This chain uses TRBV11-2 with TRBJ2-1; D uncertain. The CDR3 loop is CASSLADQYNEQFF. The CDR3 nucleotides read TGTGCCAGCAGCTTAGCGGACCAGTACAATGAGCAGTTCTTC.